The T cell receptor (beta chain) described here comes from a study of T cells in Graves' hyperthyroidism and ophthalmopathy. Trimming shortened V by 1 base and J by 8 bases, and 6 bases separated the two germline ends. CDR1 is MGHRA, CDR2 YSYEKL, per germline. The CDR3 length is 13 residues. The CDR3 regions of TCR beta were amplified from RNA transcripts. When the TCR CDR3 underwent first-round RT-PCR, the HTBI primer set was used. One entry per CDR3 protein, called by TCRdb with MiXCR from the multiplex PCR reads. The repertoire holds about 400,000 distinct CDR3 sequences, with 14% as singletons. Sequencing was done on a sample of blood. This chain joins TRBV4-1 and TRBJ1-6; D ambiguous. This receptor was taken from a woman aged 25-40 years with Graves' ophthalmopathy. The CDR3 loop reads CASSQGVHSPLHF. Written as DNA, the CDR3 is TGCGCCAGCAGCCAAGGGGTTCATTCACCCCTCCACTTT.